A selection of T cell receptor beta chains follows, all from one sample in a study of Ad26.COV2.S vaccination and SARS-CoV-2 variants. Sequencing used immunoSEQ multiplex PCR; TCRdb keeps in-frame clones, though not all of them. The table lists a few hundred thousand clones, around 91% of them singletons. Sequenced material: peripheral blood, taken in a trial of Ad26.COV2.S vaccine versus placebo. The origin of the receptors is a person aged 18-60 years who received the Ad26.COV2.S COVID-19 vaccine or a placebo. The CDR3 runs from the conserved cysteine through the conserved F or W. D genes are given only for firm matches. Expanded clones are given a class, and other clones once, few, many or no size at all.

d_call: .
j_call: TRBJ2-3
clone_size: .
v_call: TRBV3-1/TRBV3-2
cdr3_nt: TGTGCCAGCAGCCCAATCGCCGGCACAGATACGCAGTATTTT
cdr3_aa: CASSPIAGTDTQYF

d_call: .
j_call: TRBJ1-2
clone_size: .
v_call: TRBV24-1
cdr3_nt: TGTGCCTCCTCCCCAAGTGGGAACTATGGCTACACCTTC
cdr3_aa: CASSPSGNYGYTF

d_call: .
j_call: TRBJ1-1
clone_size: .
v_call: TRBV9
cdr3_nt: TGTGCCAGCAGCGCCTCAGGGGCGCACACTGAAGCTTTCTTT
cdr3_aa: CASSASGAHTEAFF

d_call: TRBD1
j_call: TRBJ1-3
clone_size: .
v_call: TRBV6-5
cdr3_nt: TGTGCCAGCAGTTTGGGACAGGCACCTGGAAACACCATATATTTT
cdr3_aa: CASSLGQAPGNTIYF

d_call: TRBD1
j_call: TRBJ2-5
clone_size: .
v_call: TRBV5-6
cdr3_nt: TGTGCCAGCAGCTACGGGACAGCCCAAGAGACCCAGTACTTC
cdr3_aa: CASSYGTAQETQYF

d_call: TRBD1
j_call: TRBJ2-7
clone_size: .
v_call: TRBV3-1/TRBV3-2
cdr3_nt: TGTGCCAGCAGCAGGGGACAGGTATCTTCCGAGCAGTACTTC
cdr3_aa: CASSRGQVSSEQYF

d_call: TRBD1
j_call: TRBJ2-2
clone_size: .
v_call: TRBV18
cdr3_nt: TGTGCCAGCTCACCACCAGGACAGGGCACCGGGGAGCTGTTTTTT
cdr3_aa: CASSPPGQGTGELFF

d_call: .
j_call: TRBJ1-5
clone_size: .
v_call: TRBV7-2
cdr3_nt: TGTGCCAGCAGCTTAAGAGGAGGCAATCAGCCCCAGCATTTT
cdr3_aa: CASSLRGGNQPQHF

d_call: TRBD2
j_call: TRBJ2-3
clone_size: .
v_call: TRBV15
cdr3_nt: TGTGCCACCAGCGGACGACTAGCGGGAGCCACAGATACGCAGTATTTT
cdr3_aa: CATSGRLAGATDTQYF

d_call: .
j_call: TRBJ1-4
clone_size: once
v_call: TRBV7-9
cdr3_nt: TGTGCCAGCAGCTTGGCGCCTGTTAATGAAAAACTGTTTTTT
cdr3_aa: CASSLAPVNEKLFF

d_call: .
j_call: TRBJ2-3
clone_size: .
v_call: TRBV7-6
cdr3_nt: TGTGCCAGCAGCTTAGCAGATACGCAGTATTTT
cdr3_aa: CASSLADTQYF

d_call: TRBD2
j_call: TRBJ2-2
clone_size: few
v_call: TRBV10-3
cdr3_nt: TGTGCCACAGAAAGGACTAGCGGCACCGGGGAGCTGTTTTTT
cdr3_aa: CATERTSGTGELFF

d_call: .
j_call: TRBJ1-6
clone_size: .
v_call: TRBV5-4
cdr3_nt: TGTGCCAGCAGCTTGGCCAATTCACCCCTCCACTTT
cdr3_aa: CASSLANSPLHF

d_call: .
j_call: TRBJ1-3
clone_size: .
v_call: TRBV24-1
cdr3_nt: TGTGCCACCCGGGGGGTCTCTGGAAACACCATATATTTT
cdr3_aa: CATRGVSGNTIYF

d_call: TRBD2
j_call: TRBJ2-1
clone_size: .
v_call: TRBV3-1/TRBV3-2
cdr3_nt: TGTGCCAGCAGCCAATTCCTAGCGGGAGTCTCCTACAATGAGCAGTTCTTC
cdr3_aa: CASSQFLAGVSYNEQFF

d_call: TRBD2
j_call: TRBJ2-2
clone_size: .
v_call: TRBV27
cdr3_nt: TGTGCCAGCCTCCTTCGACTAGCGGGGGGCACCGGGGAGCTGTTTTTT
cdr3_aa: CASLLRLAGGTGELFF

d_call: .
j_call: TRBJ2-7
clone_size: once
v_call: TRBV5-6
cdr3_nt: TGTGCCAGCAGCTTGGATGCGTCATATTCCTACGAGCAGTACTTC
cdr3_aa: CASSLDASYSYEQYF

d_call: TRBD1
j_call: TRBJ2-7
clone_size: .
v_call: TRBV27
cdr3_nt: TGTGCCAGCAGAATAAGAGACAGGGCCGTCCACGAGCAGTACTTC
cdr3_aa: CASRIRDRAVHEQYF

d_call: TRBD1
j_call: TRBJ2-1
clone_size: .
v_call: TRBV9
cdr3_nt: TGTGCCAGCAGTCCTAAAGGACAGGGCTACAATGAGCAGTTCTTC
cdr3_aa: CASSPKGQGYNEQFF

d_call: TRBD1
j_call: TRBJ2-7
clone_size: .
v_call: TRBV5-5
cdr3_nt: TGTGCCAGCAGCCTTCGCGAGACAGGGAGTCCCTACGAGCAGTACTTC
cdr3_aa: CASSLRETGSPYEQYF

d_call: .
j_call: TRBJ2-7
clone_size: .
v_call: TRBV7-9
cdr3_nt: TGTGCCAGCAGCTCCACTGGCGAGCAGTACTTC
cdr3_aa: CASSSTGEQYF

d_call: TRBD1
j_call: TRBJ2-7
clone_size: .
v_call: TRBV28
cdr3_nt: TGTGCCAGCAGCTTAGCGCTCGGAACAGGGGGCACCGAGCAGTACTTC
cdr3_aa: CASSLALGTGGTEQYF

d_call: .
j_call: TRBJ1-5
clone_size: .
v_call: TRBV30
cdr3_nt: TGTGCCTGGAGTTCAGGACGGCTTTATAGCAATCAGCCCCAGCATTTT
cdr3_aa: CAWSSGRLYSNQPQHF

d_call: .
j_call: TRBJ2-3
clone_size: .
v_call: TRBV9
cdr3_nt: TGTGCCAGCAGCGTAGCTCTGGCAGCACGCACAGATACGCAGTATTTT
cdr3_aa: CASSVALAARTDTQYF

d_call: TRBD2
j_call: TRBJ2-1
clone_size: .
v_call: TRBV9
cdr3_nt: TGTGCCAGCTCACCGGGGGGGAAGTCCTACAATGAGCAGTTCTTC
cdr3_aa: CASSPGGKSYNEQFF

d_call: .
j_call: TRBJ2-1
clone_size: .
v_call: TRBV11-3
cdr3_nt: TGTGCCAGCAGCTCAGAGGGGGGACTGGAGCAGTTCTTC
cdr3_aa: CASSSEGGLEQFF